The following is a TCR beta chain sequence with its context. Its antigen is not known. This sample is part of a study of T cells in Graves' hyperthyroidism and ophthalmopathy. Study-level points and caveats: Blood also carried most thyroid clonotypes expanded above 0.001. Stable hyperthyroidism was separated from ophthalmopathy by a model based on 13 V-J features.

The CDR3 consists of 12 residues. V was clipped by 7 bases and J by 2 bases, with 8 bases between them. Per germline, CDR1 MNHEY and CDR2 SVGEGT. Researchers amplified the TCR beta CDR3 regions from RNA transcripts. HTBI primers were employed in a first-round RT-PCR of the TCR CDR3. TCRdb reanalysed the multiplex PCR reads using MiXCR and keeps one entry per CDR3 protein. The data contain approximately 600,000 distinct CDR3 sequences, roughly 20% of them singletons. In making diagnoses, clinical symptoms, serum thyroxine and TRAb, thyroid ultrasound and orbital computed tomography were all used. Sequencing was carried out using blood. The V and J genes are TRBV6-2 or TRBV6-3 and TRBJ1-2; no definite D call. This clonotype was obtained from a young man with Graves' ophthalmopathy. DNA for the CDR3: TGTGCCAGCACGGCTAAAAACTATGGCTACACCTTC. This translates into CASTAKNYGYTF.